Presented here are 9 T cell receptor beta chains from one specimen sequenced in a study of cytomegalovirus exposure and HLA in healthy donors. Method: immunoSEQ multiplex PCR; TCRdb's copy keeps in-frame clones and lacks some. The data show some 130,000 clones, approximately 94% seen once. Sequencing was done on a sample of PBMCs. These receptors came from a man aged 18 to 29 in good health and CMV-seropositive.

CDR3 coding DNA: TGCGCCAGCGGTCAAGCGGGAGAAGACGAGCAGTACTTC. Protein sequence: CASGQAGEDEQYF. The rearrangement links TRBV10-1 to TRBJ2-7; 8 positions agree with TRBD2. Trimming removed 8 bases from V and 5 bases from J; junction bases left unmatched: 8. This CDR3 comprises 13 residues. Germline V gene sequence: CDR1 WNHNN, CDR2 SYGVQD (reference sequence).

This chain joins TRBV28 and TRBJ2-5; possible D gene TRBD1, 6 bases. The CDR3 is 16 amino acids. The V end was cut by 3 bases, the J end by 0 bases, with 14 bases between. The germline CDR1 and CDR2 sequences are MDHEN and SYDVKM. The CDR3 protein is CASSFPPDRYQETQYF. The CDR3 DNA reads TGTGCCAGCAGTTTCCCGCCCGACAGGTACCAAGAGACCCAGTACTTC.

The rearrangement joins TRBV6-1 to TRBJ1-2; D possibly corresponds to TRBD1 (5 bases). Germline V lookup: CDR1 MNHNS, CDR2 SASEGT. The CDR3 is made up of 14 amino acids. The germline V and J ends were trimmed by 2 bases and 3 bases, with 10 bases remaining between them. The CDR3 coding sequence is TGTGCCAGCAGTGAACTAGGGGAATACTATGGCTACACCTTC. The encoded protein is CASSELGEYYGYTF.

J is TRBJ2-5 and V is TRBV6-5; 8 bases align to TRBD1. In germline, CDR1 is MNHEY, CDR2 SVGAGI. Unmatched junction bases numbered 6, after V lost 2 bases and J lost 10 bases. The CDR3 extends over 13 amino acids. The CDR3 DNA sequence: TGTGCCAGCAGTTACGGCCAGGGGGCAGTCCAGTACTTC. This translates into CASSYGQGAVQYF.

The chain couples TRBV18 to TRBJ2-3; no clear D gene. V was shortened by 2 bases and J by 0 bases, with 6 bases between the two germline ends. CDR1 is KGHSH, CDR2 LQKENI, per germline. The CDR3 is made up of 14 amino acids. The chain's CDR3 is CASSPGPSTDTQYF. The CDR3 bases are TGTGCCAGCTCACCAGGGCCGAGCACAGATACGCAGTATTTT.

The rearrangement uses TRBV30 and TRBJ2-3; D perhaps matches TRBD2 (6 bases). The germline CDR1 and CDR2 sequences are GTSNPN and SVGIG (reference sequence). Trimming stripped 0 bases from V and 0 bases from J, with 7 bases between. This CDR3 has 14 residues. CDR3 in amino acids: CAWSVGLSTDTQYF. In DNA, the CDR3 is TGTGCCTGGAGTGTGGGACTTAGCACAGATACGCAGTATTTT.

V and J are TRBV6-1 and TRBJ2-1, with 13 nucleotides matching TRBD2. The CDR3 has 15 residues. Looked up from germline, CDR1 is MNHNS and CDR2 is SASEGT. Trimming took 6 bases from V and 9 from J; bases not matched to a gene: 8. CDR3 nucleotide sequence: TGTGCCAGCAGAACCCGGACTAGCGGGAGTGGTGAGCAGTTCTTC. Translated, it gives CASRTRTSGSGEQFF.

V gene TRBV7-6 combines with J gene TRBJ1-5; TRBD1 matches at 10 bases. V trimming: 1 base; J trimming: 0 bases; junction bases outside the gene matches: 6. Germline V gene data show CDR1 as SGHVS and CDR2 as FNYEAQ. The CDR3 spans 18 residues. The CDR3 DNA reads as TGTGCCAGCAGCTTAGGACAGGGGGCCGCCTATAGCAATCAGCCCCAGCATTTT. It translates to CASSLGQGAAYSNQPQHF.

The J gene is TRBJ2-2, the V gene TRBV2; D is perhaps TRBD2 (7 bases). This CDR3 comprises 14 residues. The V end lost 1 base, the J end lost 6 bases, and 9 bases lay between the germline ends. Germline CDR1 and CDR2: SNHLY and FYNNEI. CDR3 DNA: TGTGCCAGCAGTGAAGAGGGGGGGCCCGGGGAGCTGTTTTTT. Amino acid sequence: CASSEEGGPGELFF.